Many counts were recorded for the clone carrying this T cell receptor beta chain. Orbital computed tomography, together with clinical symptoms, serum thyroxine, TRAb and thyroid ultrasound, was used for diagnosis. These data are taken from a study of Graves' ophthalmopathy and Graves' hyperthyroidism. The authors amplified TCR beta CDR3 regions from RNA transcripts. The authors performed first-round RT-PCR with HTBI primers and then a second-round multiplex PCR. TCRdb recomputed calls from the multiplex PCR reads with MiXCR, one row per CDR3 protein. Among 350,000 to 400,000 distinct CDR3 sequences listed, 15% were seen once. The receptor was derived from a young woman with stable Graves' hyperthyroidism. Sequenced sample: peripheral blood.

CDR3 sequence reads: CSATLGGGGSYEQYF. CDR3 sequence (DNA): TGCAGTGCTACTCTGGGGGGGGGCGGATCCTACGAGCAGTACTTC. The chain couples TRBV20-1 to TRBJ2-7; the D gene is possibly TRBD2 (7 bases). In germline, CDR1 is DFQATT, CDR2 SNEGSKA (reference sequence). V lost 4 bases to trimming and J lost 1 base, with 17 bases between them. The CDR3 length is 15 residues.